Listed below are T cell receptor beta chains from one sample, sequenced in a study of PD-1 blockade in classical Hodgkin lymphoma. Assay: immunoSEQ multiplex PCR; the TCRdb copy retains only in-frame clones and omits some. The sample gives about 150,000 clones, nearly 80% of which show up once; about 9% is in the top ten. The source was peripheral blood mononuclear cells (PBMCs), collected before the second cycle of nivolumab. The receptors were gathered from a human donor with classical Hodgkin lymphoma. Each CDR3 is given with its conserved first and last residue. Fields, in order: D gene, V gene, J gene, clone size, CDR3 protein, CDR3 DNA. The D gene is left open where the match is weak. Clone size appears in some rows only: once, few, many, or a class for an expanded clone.

d_call: NA; v_call: TRBV7-2; j_call: TRBJ1-2; clone_size: NA; cdr3_aa: CASSLGRGPNYTF; cdr3_nt: TGTGCCAGCAGCTTAGGGAGGGGACCCAACTACACCTTC
d_call: NA; v_call: TRBV5-1; j_call: TRBJ2-7; clone_size: NA; cdr3_aa: CASSSRAGPDYEQYF; cdr3_nt: TGCGCCAGCAGCTCCCGGGCAGGGCCGGACTACGAGCAGTACTTC
d_call: TRBD2; v_call: TRBV7-3; j_call: TRBJ2-3; clone_size: NA; cdr3_aa: CASSLRASGAGDTQYF; cdr3_nt: TGTGCCAGCAGCTTAAGGGCTAGCGGGGCAGGAGATACGCAGTATTTT
d_call: TRBD1; v_call: TRBV6-5; j_call: TRBJ1-5; clone_size: once; cdr3_aa: CASKTGGSSNQPQHF; cdr3_nt: TGTGCCAGCAAAACAGGGGGCTCGAGCAATCAGCCCCAGCATTTT
d_call: NA; v_call: TRBV5-1; j_call: TRBJ1-5; clone_size: NA; cdr3_aa: CASSLDSNQPQHF; cdr3_nt: TGCGCCAGCAGCTTGGATAGCAATCAGCCCCAGCATTTT
d_call: TRBD1; v_call: TRBV6-1; j_call: TRBJ2-7; clone_size: once; cdr3_aa: CASKQGADYEQYF; cdr3_nt: TGTGCCAGCAAACAGGGGGCGGACTACGAGCAGTACTTC
d_call: TRBD1; v_call: TRBV7-3; j_call: TRBJ2-3; clone_size: NA; cdr3_aa: CASSSAGTGDGTQYF; cdr3_nt: TGTGCCAGCAGCTCGGCCGGGACAGGGGACGGCACGCAGTATTTT
d_call: TRBD1; v_call: TRBV7-6; j_call: TRBJ1-1; clone_size: NA; cdr3_aa: CASSSYYRDRGEAFF; cdr3_nt: TGTGCCAGCAGCTCCTATTACCGGGACAGGGGTGAAGCTTTCTTT
d_call: NA; v_call: TRBV27; j_call: TRBJ2-3; clone_size: NA; cdr3_aa: CASKGSSTDTQYF; cdr3_nt: TGTGCCAGCAAAGGCAGCAGCACAGATACGCAGTATTTT
d_call: NA; v_call: TRBV5-1; j_call: TRBJ1-4; clone_size: NA; cdr3_aa: CASSFLLRGSNEKLFF; cdr3_nt: TGCGCCAGCAGCTTCTTACTCAGGGGAAGCAATGAAAAACTGTTTTTT
d_call: TRBD2; v_call: TRBV7-2; j_call: TRBJ2-3; clone_size: once; cdr3_aa: CASSRTSGASSDTQYF; cdr3_nt: TGTGCCAGCAGCCGTACTAGCGGAGCTTCCTCAGATACGCAGTATTTT
d_call: TRBD1; v_call: TRBV9; j_call: TRBJ2-2; clone_size: NA; cdr3_aa: CASSVGTGANTGELFF; cdr3_nt: TGTGCCAGCAGCGTAGGGACAGGAGCAAACACCGGGGAGCTGTTTTTT
d_call: TRBD1; v_call: TRBV5-4; j_call: TRBJ2-3; clone_size: NA; cdr3_aa: CASSPGQGPFPDTQYF; cdr3_nt: TGTGCCAGCAGCCCGGGACAGGGGCCCTTTCCGGATACGCAGTATTTT
d_call: TRBD1; v_call: TRBV10-3; j_call: TRBJ1-1; clone_size: NA; cdr3_aa: CAIRQLGDSEAFF; cdr3_nt: TGTGCCATCCGTCAACTAGGGGACAGTGAAGCTTTCTTT
d_call: NA; v_call: TRBV7-2; j_call: TRBJ2-7; clone_size: once; cdr3_aa: CASSLMQGVVDEQYF; cdr3_nt: TGTGCCAGCAGCTTAATGCAGGGCGTTGTGGACGAGCAGTACTTC
d_call: NA; v_call: TRBV10-3; j_call: TRBJ1-2; clone_size: NA; cdr3_aa: CAISEFEGPLTF; cdr3_nt: TGTGCCATCAGTGAGTTCGAAGGCCCCCTAACCTTC
d_call: TRBD2; v_call: TRBV5-4; j_call: TRBJ2-5; clone_size: few; cdr3_aa: CASSLLSGGTQETQYF; cdr3_nt: TGTGCCAGCAGCTTGTTAAGCGGGGGTACCCAAGAGACCCAGTACTTC
d_call: NA; v_call: TRBV5-1; j_call: TRBJ2-1; clone_size: NA; cdr3_aa: CASSFRPLPTSNEQFF; cdr3_nt: TGCGCCAGCAGCTTCCGTCCCCTGCCGACTAGCAATGAGCAGTTCTTC
d_call: NA; v_call: TRBV28; j_call: TRBJ1-2; clone_size: once; cdr3_aa: CASINPRDGYTF; cdr3_nt: TGTGCCAGCATTAATCCCAGGGATGGCTACACCTTC
d_call: NA; v_call: TRBV28; j_call: TRBJ1-5; clone_size: NA; cdr3_aa: CASNHKVYSNQPQHF; cdr3_nt: TGTGCCAGCAATCACAAGGTTTATAGCAATCAGCCCCAGCATTTT
d_call: NA; v_call: TRBV18; j_call: TRBJ2-2; clone_size: NA; cdr3_aa: CASSDWPTGNTGELFF; cdr3_nt: TGTGCCAGCTCGGACTGGCCGACGGGAAACACCGGGGAGCTGTTTTTT
d_call: NA; v_call: TRBV6-5; j_call: TRBJ1-1; clone_size: few; cdr3_aa: CASSYEEGNTEAFF; cdr3_nt: TGTGCCAGCAGTTACGAGGAGGGGAACACTGAAGCTTTCTTT
d_call: NA; v_call: TRBV4-2; j_call: TRBJ2-2; clone_size: NA; cdr3_aa: CASSQEFGKNTGELFF; cdr3_nt: TGTGCCAGCAGCCAAGAGTTCGGAAAAAACACCGGGGAGCTGTTTTTT
d_call: NA; v_call: TRBV29-1; j_call: TRBJ2-3; clone_size: NA; cdr3_aa: CSVLLLRTSTDTQYF; cdr3_nt: TGCAGCGTTCTCCTCCTCAGGACTAGCACAGATACGCAGTATTTT
d_call: TRBD2; v_call: TRBV7-9; j_call: TRBJ2-5; clone_size: once; cdr3_aa: CASSLTSGQETQYF; cdr3_nt: TGTGCCAGCAGCTTAACTAGCGGGCAAGAGACCCAGTACTTC
d_call: NA; v_call: TRBV18; j_call: TRBJ2-7; clone_size: NA; cdr3_aa: CASSPSWAGDNEQYF; cdr3_nt: TGTGCCAGCTCACCCAGTTGGGCAGGGGACAACGAGCAGTACTTC
d_call: NA; v_call: TRBV2; j_call: TRBJ2-2; clone_size: few; cdr3_aa: CASEPQPMYTGELFF; cdr3_nt: TGTGCCAGCGAGCCTCAACCGATGTACACCGGGGAGCTGTTTTTT
d_call: TRBD1; v_call: TRBV6-5; j_call: TRBJ1-5; clone_size: NA; cdr3_aa: CASSKETGSNQPQHF; cdr3_nt: TGTGCCAGCAGTAAAGAGACAGGGAGCAATCAGCCCCAGCATTTT
d_call: NA; v_call: TRBV11-2; j_call: TRBJ2-3; clone_size: NA; cdr3_aa: CASSLERQRPHTQYF; cdr3_nt: TGTGCCAGCAGCTTAGAGAGACAGCGTCCTCATACGCAGTATTTT
d_call: TRBD1; v_call: TRBV5-5; j_call: TRBJ1-5; clone_size: NA; cdr3_aa: CASSVTGDQPQHF; cdr3_nt: TGTGCCAGCAGCGTCACAGGGGATCAGCCCCAGCATTTT
d_call: NA; v_call: TRBV6-5; j_call: TRBJ1-5; clone_size: NA; cdr3_aa: CASTDSNQPQHF; cdr3_nt: TGTGCCAGCACGGATAGCAATCAGCCCCAGCATTTT
d_call: TRBD2; v_call: TRBV30; j_call: TRBJ2-3; clone_size: NA; cdr3_aa: CAWSLLGRADTQYF; cdr3_nt: TGTGCCTGGAGTCTTCTAGGGAGGGCAGATACGCAGTATTTT
d_call: NA; v_call: TRBV10-3; j_call: TRBJ2-1; clone_size: NA; cdr3_aa: CAIREINEQFF; cdr3_nt: TGTGCCATCAGAGAGATCAATGAGCAGTTCTTC
d_call: TRBD2; v_call: TRBV9; j_call: TRBJ2-3; clone_size: NA; cdr3_aa: CASSQATSGGWGTDTQYF; cdr3_nt: TGTGCCAGCAGCCAGGCTACTAGCGGGGGTTGGGGCACAGATACGCAGTATTTT
d_call: TRBD1; v_call: TRBV6-5; j_call: TRBJ1-1; clone_size: NA; cdr3_aa: CASFWDRENTEAFF; cdr3_nt: TGTGCCAGCTTCTGGGACAGGGAGAACACTGAAGCTTTCTTT
d_call: NA; v_call: TRBV6-5; j_call: TRBJ2-7; clone_size: NA; cdr3_aa: CASSYWSGRSYEQYF; cdr3_nt: TGTGCCAGCAGTTACTGGTCGGGCCGCTCCTACGAGCAGTACTTC
d_call: TRBD2; v_call: TRBV4-1; j_call: TRBJ2-1; clone_size: once; cdr3_aa: CASSQDSSGGAPNEQFF; cdr3_nt: TGCGCCAGCAGCCAAGACAGTAGCGGGGGGGCCCCCAATGAGCAGTTCTTC
d_call: NA; v_call: TRBV27; j_call: TRBJ2-7; clone_size: NA; cdr3_aa: CASSLSGYSYEQYF; cdr3_nt: TGTGCCAGCAGCCTCAGCGGATACTCCTACGAGCAGTACTTC
d_call: NA; v_call: TRBV7-9; j_call: TRBJ2-7; clone_size: NA; cdr3_aa: CASSLSSGRASEQYF; cdr3_nt: TGTGCCAGCAGCTTAAGCTCGGGCAGGGCCTCCGAGCAGTACTTC
d_call: NA; v_call: TRBV2; j_call: TRBJ1-1; clone_size: few; cdr3_aa: CASQSTEAFF; cdr3_nt: TGTGCCAGTCAGTCCACTGAAGCTTTCTTT
d_call: NA; v_call: TRBV6-4; j_call: TRBJ2-1; clone_size: NA; cdr3_aa: CASSAGRGPYNEQFF; cdr3_nt: TGTGCCAGCAGTGCCGGGAGGGGGCCCTACAATGAGCAGTTCTTC
d_call: NA; v_call: TRBV2; j_call: TRBJ1-2; clone_size: few; cdr3_aa: CASSEGLAYGYTF; cdr3_nt: TGTGCCAGCAGTGAAGGGTTGGCATATGGCTACACCTTC
d_call: TRBD1; v_call: TRBV29-1; j_call: TRBJ1-2; clone_size: NA; cdr3_aa: CSVEDNQGVLYGYTF; cdr3_nt: TGCAGCGTTGAAGATAACCAGGGGGTGCTCTATGGCTACACCTTC
d_call: NA; v_call: TRBV21-1; j_call: TRBJ1-5; clone_size: NA; cdr3_aa: CASSKGGQPQHF; cdr3_nt: TGTGCCAGCAGCAAAGGGGGTCAGCCCCAGCATTTT
d_call: TRBD1; v_call: TRBV5-8; j_call: TRBJ1-2; clone_size: once; cdr3_aa: CASSITGGGYTF; cdr3_nt: TGTGCCAGCAGCATCACAGGGGGCGGCTACACCTTC